Presented here are 26 T cell receptor beta chains from one specimen sequenced in a study of OX40 agonist ivuxolimab in advanced cancers. Assay used: immunoSEQ multiplex PCR; TCRdb lists only in-frame clones, some missing. The table lists under 70,000 clones, roughly 81% of them singletons, with 2% in the top ten. The sequences come from CD4+ or CD8+ T cells sorted from blood, collected in a trial of the OX40 agonist ivuxolimab. Receptors were obtained from an adult with an advanced solid tumor such as melanoma, head and neck, liver or kidney cancer.

J is TRBJ2-5 and V is TRBV4-3; 9 bases are a match to TRBD2. Germline CDR1 is LGHNA and CDR2 is YSLEER. The length of the CDR3 is 17 residues. Trimming took 0 bases from V and 5 from J; bases not matched to a gene: 10. CDR3 in DNA: TGCGCCAGCAGCCAAGATTCGATTCGCGGGGGGGGTGAGACCCAGTACTTC. Amino acids: CASSQDSIRGGGETQYF.

The J gene is TRBJ2-7, the V gene TRBV5-1, with D possibly TRBD2 on 6 matching bases. The CDR3 has 13 amino acids. Germline CDR1 reads SGHRS; CDR2 reads YFSETQ. V shed 4 bases and J shed 5 bases, with 13 bases lying between them. Written as DNA, the CDR3 is TGCGCCAGCAGCAGCCCGGGACTTGACGAGCAGTACTTC. Translation gives CASSSPGLDEQYF.

The genes are TRBV25-1 and TRBJ2-5, with 7 bases identical to TRBD1. This CDR3 has 14 residues. Germline V gene lookup returns CDR1 MGHDK and CDR2 SYGVNS. Unmatched junction bases numbered 6, after V lost 4 bases and J lost 4 bases. The CDR3 DNA reads as TGTGCCAGCAGTGCCCCGGACAGGCGAGAGACCCAGTACTTC. It translates to CASSAPDRRETQYF. The full variable domain, in which reference TRBV25-1 and TRBJ2-5 provide the parts outside the CDR3, is EADIYQTPRYLVIGTGKKITLECSQTMGHDKMYWYQQDPGMELHLIHYSYGVNSTEKGDLSSESTVSRIRTEHFPLTLESARPSHTSQYLCASSAPDRRETQYFGPGTRLLVL.

This clone was detected a few times. This sequence joins TRBV19 and TRBJ2-7; 10 bases are shared with TRBD2. The CDR3 sequence is 14 residues long. Germline-derived CDR1 and CDR2 are LNHDA and SQIVND (reference sequence). The J segment lost 2 bases and the V segment lost 8 bases, leaving 6 bases of the junction unmatched. The CDR3 DNA sequence: TGTGCCAGTCCTGTCACTAGCGGGACCTACGAGCAGTACTTC. Protein product: CASPVTSGTYEQYF.

The rearrangement uses TRBV2 and TRBJ1-3; D is uncertain. The CDR3 has 14 residues. Trimming left V 6 bases short and J 0 bases short, with 9 bases between. Germline V CDR1 and CDR2: SNHLY, FYNNEI. CDR3 DNA sequence: TGTGCCAGCAGCCTCAGAGACTCTGGAAACACCATATATTTT. It yields the protein CASSLRDSGNTIYF.

In its sample, this clone was seen once. The rearrangement uses TRBV7-8 and TRBJ2-3, with a tentative D call TRBD2 (6 bases). This CDR3 spans 16 amino acids. Germline CDR1 SGHVS, CDR2 FQNEAQ. Trimming took 4 bases from V and 4 from J, leaving 18 bases between them. DNA of the CDR3: TGTGCCAGCAGCTCACGACCGGCCGGGAGCGCAGATACGCAGTATTTT. Its protein is CASSSRPAGSADTQYF.

The V call is TRBV7-3, the J call TRBJ2-7; 8 positions agree with TRBD1. The CDR3 is 14 amino acids. V lost 9 bases and J lost 5; bases outside the gene matches: 12. Germline CDR1 is SGHTA and CDR2 is FQGTGA. The CDR3 sequence: CASSTGQAPNEQYF. As DNA, the CDR3 is TGTGCCAGTTCTACGGGACAGGCTCCCAACGAGCAGTACTTC.

This chain links TRBV7-8 with TRBJ2-3; D could derive from TRBD1 or TRBD2 (5 bases each). The V and J ends lost 5 bases and 4 bases respectively, with 10 bases between them. Germline loops: CDR1 SGHVS, CDR2 FQNEAQ. The length of the CDR3 is 13 residues. Here the CDR3 DNA reads TGTGCCAGCAGCACTAGAGGGGCAGATACGCAGTATTTT. Translated, it gives CASSTRGADTQYF.

The chain recombines TRBV2 with TRBJ1-6, with D maybe TRBD1 (6 bases). Trimming took 0 bases from V and 13 from J, leaving 13 bases between them. CDR1 is SNHLY, CDR2 FYNNEI, per germline. This CDR3 has 14 amino acids. CDR3 residues: CASSEALRTDPLHF. CDR3 nucleotides: TGTGCCAGCAGTGAAGCGCTTAGGACAGATCCCCTCCACTTT.

The chain joins TRBV18 to TRBJ2-1; 10 positions agree with TRBD2. Germline assignment: CDR1 KGHSH and CDR2 LQKENI. This CDR3 is built from 16 residues. The trim removed 3 bases at V and 5 bases at J, leaving 7 bases unmatched. CDR3 nucleotides: TGTGCCAGCTCACCTCGGACTAGCGGAGTCGACAATGAGCAGTTCTTC. As protein: CASSPRTSGVDNEQFF.

The V and J genes are TRBV10-3 and TRBJ2-7, with TRBD2 matching over 7 bases. The germline CDR1 and CDR2 sequences are ENHRY and SYGVKD. V shed 0 bases and J 0 bases; nucleotides not matched to a gene: 5. This CDR3 comprises 16 residues. CDR3 loop: CAISESTSGGSYEQYF. The DNA of the CDR3 is TGTGCCATCAGTGAGTCGACCTCGGGAGGCTCCTACGAGCAGTACTTC.

A single count supports this clone. This chain links TRBV28 with TRBJ2-2; 10 positions agree with TRBD2. The CDR3 length is 17 residues. Germline-derived CDR1 and CDR2 are MDHEN and SYDVKM. V dropped 3 bases and J dropped 6; count of bases not matched to a gene: 10. CDR3 amino acids: CASSFLLASGSSGELFF. The CDR3, as DNA: TGTGCCAGCAGTTTCCTTCTGGCTAGCGGGAGTTCCGGGGAGCTGTTTTTT.

The table lists this clone with a count of one. This rearrangement joins TRBV7-3 to TRBJ2-2; D unresolved. Germline-derived CDR1 and CDR2 are SGHTA and FQGTGA. Trimming cost V 1 base and J 5 bases, with 2 bases left between them. This CDR3 is 12 amino acids long. The CDR3 DNA sequence: TGTGCCAGCAGCTTAAGAACCGGGGAGCTGTTTTTT. Protein product: CASSLRTGELFF.

V is TRBV9 and J is TRBJ1-5; D is perhaps TRBD1 (5 bases). The germline CDR1 and CDR2 sequences are SGDLS and YYNGEE. The CDR3 sequence is 15 residues long. V was cut by 3 bases and J by 1 base, with 11 bases left in between. This chain's CDR3 is CASSAGGGSNQPQHF. CDR3 DNA: TGTGCCAGCAGCGCTGGGGGGGGGAGCAATCAGCCCCAGCATTTT.

This chain joins TRBV23-1 and TRBJ2-7; D remains unclear. TRBV23-1 has ORF status, its function being uncertain. This CDR3 has 13 amino acids. Between the trimmed V and J ends, which lost 4 bases and 5 bases, there was a span of 12 bases. The CDR3 sequence is CASSLGYDHEQYF. As DNA, the CDR3 is TGCGCCAGCAGTCTTGGGTATGACCACGAGCAGTACTTC.

This chain links TRBV7-9 with TRBJ2-7, with a weak D call TRBD2 (6 bases). The germline V and J ends were trimmed by 6 bases and 5 bases, with 20 bases remaining between them. This CDR3 is built from 15 residues. Per the germline V gene, CDR1 is SEHNR and CDR2 is FQNEAQ (reference sequence). CDR3 bases: TGTGCCAGCAGTTTAACAGGAGGGCCGTTGGACGAGCAGTACTTC. It is translated as CASSLTGGPLDEQYF.

This chain uses TRBV5-1 with TRBJ2-7, with D perhaps matching TRBD1 (6 bases). V was trimmed by 4 bases and J by 3 bases, leaving 17 bases between them. Looked up from germline, CDR1 is SGHRS and CDR2 is YFSETQ. The length of the CDR3 is 15 residues. The CDR3 DNA sequence: TGCGCCAGCAGCCAAGGACAGACTACTATCTACGAGCAGTACTTC. It specifies CASSQGQTTIYEQYF.

The J gene is TRBJ1-2, the V gene TRBV9, with D unresolved. In germline, CDR1 is SGDLS, CDR2 YYNGEE. CDR3 size: 14 residues. V lost 2 bases, J lost 0 bases, and 8 bases lay in between. The CDR3 region is CASSVYGANYGYTF. The CDR3 nucleotides read TGTGCCAGCAGCGTCTATGGAGCTAACTATGGCTACACCTTC.

This clone occurred a few times. This chain joins TRBV5-1 and TRBJ2-2; TRBD1 aligns across 9 bases. V dropped 4 bases and J dropped 6; count of bases not matched to a gene: 4. The germline V gene has CDR1 SGHRS and CDR2 YFSETQ. The CDR3 runs 14 residues. The chain's CDR3 is CASSLGQGSGELFF. Here the CDR3 DNA reads TGCGCCAGCAGCCTGGGACAGGGTTCCGGGGAGCTGTTTTTT.

The rearrangement uses TRBV19 and TRBJ1-2; D is perhaps TRBD1 (5 bases). The CDR3 sequence is 15 residues long. Per germline, CDR1 LNHDA and CDR2 SQIVND (reference sequence). V was shortened by 3 bases and J by 6 bases, with 17 bases between the two germline ends. The CDR3 here is CASSIPSFQGNGYTF. DNA of the CDR3: TGTGCCAGTAGTATTCCCTCCTTTCAGGGCAATGGCTACACCTTC. Supplemented by reference TRBV19 and TRBJ1-2, the full variable domain reads DGGITQSPKYLFRKEGQNVTLSCEQNLNHDAMYWYRQDPGQGLRLIYYSQIVNDFQKGDIAEGYSVSREKKESFPLTVTSAQKNPTAFYLCASSIPSFQGNGYTFGSGTRLTVV.

V usage is TRBV7-3 and J usage is TRBJ2-2; possibly TRBD1 for D (6 bases). V dropped 5 bases and J dropped 4 bases, with 11 bases sitting between them. Per germline, CDR1 SGHTA and CDR2 FQGTGA. The CDR3 extends over 14 amino acids. This chain's CDR3 is CASSEGHPTGELFF. Here the CDR3 DNA reads TGTGCCAGCAGCGAGGGACATCCCACCGGGGAGCTGTTTTTT.

The sample holds a few counts of this clone. V usage is TRBV18 and J usage is TRBJ2-7, with 10 positions matching TRBD1. With 3 bases clipped from V and 6 bases from J, the junction kept 2 bases outside the gene matches. Germline V gene sequence: CDR1 KGHSH, CDR2 LQKENI. The CDR3 consists of 13 residues. This CDR3 is CASSPGQGFEQYF. The CDR3, as DNA: TGTGCCAGCTCACCGGGACAGGGGTTCGAGCAGTACTTC. The complete variable domain, with remaining parts taken from reference TRBV18 and TRBJ2-7, reads NAGVMQNPRHLVRRRGQEARLRCSPMKGHSHVYWYRQLPEEGLKFMVYLQKENIIDESGMPKERFSAEFPKEGPSILRIQQVVRGDSAAYFCASSPGQGFEQYFGPGTRLTVT.

This sequence joins TRBV4-3 and TRBJ1-2; possibly TRBD1 for D (6 bases). CDR1 and CDR2 from the germline V gene are LGHNA and YSLEER. The CDR3 has 14 residues. The V and J ends lost 2 bases and 7 bases respectively, with 14 bases between them. CDR3 in amino acids: CASSQTTGSGGYTF. CDR3 DNA: TGCGCCAGCAGCCAAACCACAGGGTCGGGTGGCTACACCTTC.

The V call is TRBV27, the J call TRBJ2-5; no definite D call. The ends were cut back, 5 bases at V and 4 bases at J, with 8 bases in the middle. Germline V gene data show CDR1 as MNHEY and CDR2 as SMNVEV (reference sequence). The CDR3 is made up of 12 amino acids. Here the CDR3 DNA reads TGTGCCAGCAGTGGATTGGGAGAGACCCAGTACTTC. It codes for CASSGLGETQYF.

The chain combines TRBV5-6 with TRBJ2-2; TRBD1 matches 12 bases. Germline assignment: CDR1 SGHDT and CDR2 YYEEEE. V lost 4 bases, J lost 7 bases, and 8 bases stayed unmatched. The CDR3 spans 16 residues. For the CDR3, the DNA is TGTGCCAGCAGCCGGGGACAGGGGGCTCTTGTCGGGGAGCTGTTTTTT. This translates into CASSRGQGALVGELFF.

The chain carries TRBV21-1 and TRBJ1-1. TRBV21-1 is a pseudogene. CDR3 length: 9 amino acids. The CDR3 region has the DNA TGTGCCAGCGGGACTGAAGCTTTCTTT. This codes for CASGTEAFF.